These T cell receptor beta chains were read from a single sample in a study of cytomegalovirus exposure and HLA in healthy donors. The method was immunoSEQ multiplex PCR; TCRdb's version includes in-frame clones alone and lacks a portion of them. The sample lists around 190,000 clones; around 90% were seen once. The sample was PBMCs. The receptors were sampled from a boy younger than 10 in good health and CMV-seronegative. Both conserved end residues are trimmed from each CDR3. The order of the fields is V gene, J gene, clone size, CDR3 length, CDR3 protein. Part of the rows lack a size; the others show once, few, many or a class for expanded clones.

TRBV7-9	TRBJ2-2	-	13	ASSSNREGTGELF
TRBV19	TRBJ2-4	-	13	ASSPQGLAKNIQY
TRBV11-3	TRBJ2-3	-	12	ASSLVGGRDTQY
TRBV2	TRBJ1-6	once	11	ASSAGWESPLH
TRBV30	TRBJ1-6	once	12	AWIAVRGASPLH
TRBV18	TRBJ1-1	once	12	ASSPRAENTEAF
TRBV19	TRBJ2-6	-	15	ASSITRGRGGANVLT
TRBV2	TRBJ2-1	-	11	ASRDRGYNEQF
TRBV18	TRBJ2-7	-	12	ASSPGQGAYEQY
TRBV30	TRBJ1-5	-	13	AWSTAEDSNQPQH
TRBV19	TRBJ1-2	-	10	ASSRVGYGYT
TRBV28	TRBJ1-2	-	10	ASTRSAGGYT
TRBV4-1	TRBJ2-3	-	15	ASSQDATGGGGDTQY
TRBV5-8	TRBJ1-1	-	16	ASSPVWTRTGDSTEAF
TRBV28	TRBJ2-7	-	9	ASSLGGAQY
TRBV7-2	TRBJ1-2	-	13	ASSSDSPFYYGYT
TRBV6-1	TRBJ2-5	-	13	ASTPDSKPPKTQY
TRBV4-2	TRBJ1-3	few	15	ASSQVGSRNSGNTIY
TRBV11-2	TRBJ2-1	-	10	ASSGHGDEQF
TRBV6-5	TRBJ2-7	-	12	ASRIAGATYEQY
TRBV5-1	TRBJ2-1	-	13	ASSGGLEGRNEQF
TRBV16	TRBJ1-1	-	13	ASSLPGRGRTEAF
TRBV6-1	TRBJ2-3	-	16	ASSEGVVKRGGTDTQY
TRBV28	TRBJ1-2	-	12	ASSSTDINYGYT
TRBV4-2	TRBJ2-2	-	12	ASSHPTGTGELF
TRBV6-5	TRBJ1-2	-	13	ASSSRGQGIGGYT
TRBV7-9	TRBJ2-1	-	13	ASRSSGVTYNEQF
TRBV2	TRBJ1-2	-	12	ASSEARRAYGYT
TRBV28	TRBJ2-5	-	14	ASSPFPGQSGETQY
TRBV7-9	TRBJ2-2	-	17	ASSLASSGREHGTGELF
TRBV5-4	TRBJ2-7	-	12	ASSLSGSHYEQY
TRBV28	TRBJ2-1	-	14	ATDQALAGGLNEQF
TRBV29-1	TRBJ2-6	-	13	SASARRAGANVLT
TRBV29-1	TRBJ1-2	-	12	SVDGGQGNYGYT
TRBV10-2	TRBJ1-1	-	11	ASRATVNTEAF
TRBV5-1	TRBJ2-1	-	14	ASSSFLAGEVNEQF
TRBV11-2	TRBJ2-1	-	12	ASSLKMDTGEQF
TRBV27	TRBJ1-2	once	13	ASSPQGRLNYGYT
TRBV11-2	TRBJ2-5	-	14	ASSIGLAGSQETQY
TRBV2	TRBJ2-7	-	13	ASSEVGDRRSEQY
TRBV30	TRBJ1-1	-	11	AWSQGANTEAF
TRBV5-4	TRBJ2-7	few	11	ASSPPGGYEQY
TRBV5-1	TRBJ2-7	-	11	ASSPGQGGEQY